The 13 T cell receptor beta chains listed next were all sequenced from one sample in a study of blood T cell repertoires in COVID-19. Sequencing used immunoSEQ multiplex PCR; TCRdb keeps in-frame clones, though not all of them. The table includes 110,000 or so clones, roughly 88% detected once. Material: peripheral blood. These receptors all stem from a human donor in a cohort sampled during active COVID-19.

This clone was detected a few times. The chain couples TRBV28 to TRBJ1-5; TRBD1 might be the D (6 bases). Germline V gene lookup returns CDR1 MDHEN and CDR2 SYDVKM. The CDR3 length is 15 residues. V was trimmed by 2 bases and J by 6 bases, leaving 14 bases between them. CDR3 sequence reads: CASSLARGAAQPQHF. The CDR3 region has the DNA TGTGCCAGCAGTTTAGCACGGGGGGCGGCTCAGCCCCAGCATTTT. The full variable domain, in which reference TRBV28 and TRBJ1-5 provide the parts outside the CDR3, is DVKVTQSSRYLVKRTGEKVFLECVQDMDHENMFWYRQDPGLGLRLIYFSYDVKMKEKGDIPEGYSVSREKKERFSLILESASTNQTSMYLCASSLARGAAQPQHFGDGTRLSIL.

The J gene is TRBJ1-1, the V gene TRBV12-3 or TRBV12-4; TRBD1 aligns across 10 bases. V lost 6 bases to trimming and J lost 4 bases; unmatched junction nucleotides: 2. The CDR3 contains 13 residues. CDR3 in amino acids: CASRGQGSTEAFF. CDR3 nucleotides: TGTGCCAGCAGGGGACAGGGGAGCACTGAAGCTTTCTTT.

A single count supports this clone. J is TRBJ2-7 and V is TRBV4-1; 7 nucleotides agree with TRBD1. The germline V gene encodes CDR1 MGHRA and CDR2 YSYEKL. V shed 1 base, J shed 0 bases, and the junction held 3 bases outside the gene matches. CDR3 length: 15 residues. CDR3: CASSQGDSPSYEQYF. The CDR3 nucleotides are TGCGCCAGCAGCCAAGGGGACAGCCCCTCCTACGAGCAGTACTTC.

This clone was counted once. Written as DNA, the CDR3 is TGTGCCAGTAGTATAGGGGGAGATGGCTACACCTTC. Amino acid sequence: CASSIGGDGYTF. The J gene is TRBJ1-2, the V gene TRBV19, with unresolved D. CDR1 and CDR2 (germline): LNHDA, SQIVND (reference sequence). This CDR3 is built from 12 residues. V gave up 1 base and J gave up 6 bases, with 6 bases separating them.

Concerning this clone itself: At one boundary the junction diverges from the germline segment, which might be a read error. The chain carries TRBV19 and TRBJ2-5; 10 bases align to TRBD2. Germline lookup yields CDR1 LNHDA and CDR2 SQIVND (reference sequence). The CDR3 is 17 amino acids. The CDR3 spells CASSISALAGAQGTQYF. The CDR3 region has the DNA TGTGCCAGTAGTATATCAGCCCTAGCGGGGGCCCAAGGGACCCAGTACTTC.

This clone was seen just once. The chain carries TRBV5-8 and TRBJ2-5; 12 bases match TRBD2. Per the germline V gene, CDR1 is SGHTS and CDR2 is YDEGEE. The CDR3 sequence is 14 residues long. V shed 4 bases, J shed 4 bases, and the junction held 2 bases outside the gene matches. The CDR3 loop is CASSLGLAGETQYF. CDR3 sequence (DNA): TGTGCCAGCAGCCTGGGACTAGCGGGAGAGACCCAGTACTTC.

The chain has TRBV9 and TRBJ2-3, with 7 bases matching TRBD1. This CDR3 is built from 15 residues. Trimming at V came to 4 bases and at J to 0 bases, leaving 5 bases not matched to a gene. Germline assignment: CDR1 SGDLS and CDR2 YYNGEE. CDR3 loop: CASSPRTGSTDTQYF. In nucleotides, the CDR3 is TGTGCCAGCAGCCCGAGGACAGGAAGCACAGATACGCAGTATTTT.

This clone appeared once. This rearrangement joins TRBV13 to TRBJ2-1; TRBD2 aligns across 8 bases. The germline V gene has CDR1 PRHDT and CDR2 FYEKMQ (reference sequence). With 4 bases clipped from V and 7 bases from J, the junction kept 12 bases outside the gene matches. This CDR3 comprises 16 residues. The CDR3 is CASSSPGSGASNEQFF. The CDR3 DNA reads as TGTGCCAGCAGCTCCCCGGGTAGCGGGGCGTCAAATGAGCAGTTCTTC.

The chain couples TRBV6-2 or TRBV6-3 to TRBJ2-3, with TRBD1 matching over 10 bases. Germline loops: CDR1 MNHEY, CDR2 SVGEGT. V shed 2 bases and J 4 bases; nucleotides not matched to a gene: 6. This CDR3 comprises 16 residues. The chain's CDR3 is CASSYGTGQGSDTQYF. The DNA of the CDR3 is TGTGCCAGCAGTTACGGCACGGGACAGGGGTCAGATACGCAGTATTTT.

This rearrangement joins TRBV7-2 to TRBJ2-7; the match to TRBD1 covers 8 bases. The junction had 6 bases not matched to a gene; V was cut back by 5 bases and J by 3 bases. The CDR3 has 14 amino acids. The germline V gene encodes CDR1 SGHTA and CDR2 FQGNSA. The CDR3 sequence: CASSIGTGVYEQYF. The CDR3 nucleotides read TGTGCCAGCAGCATCGGGACAGGAGTCTACGAGCAGTACTTC.

The V and J genes are TRBV7-9 and TRBJ2-7, with D tentatively TRBD2 (5 bases). V lost 5 bases and J 2 bases, leaving 13 bases between the germline ends. CDR3 length: 14 residues. The V gene's germline CDR1 is SEHNR and CDR2 FQNEAQ (reference sequence). The CDR3: CASSGLVAPYEQYF. Written as DNA, the CDR3 is TGTGCCAGCAGCGGACTGGTAGCCCCCTACGAGCAGTACTTC.

The chain employs TRBV3-1 (or the pseudogene TRBV3-2) and TRBJ1-1; D perhaps matches TRBD1 (6 bases). This CDR3 spans 13 amino acids. Germline values: CDR1 LGHDT, CDR2 YNNKEL (reference sequence). The V end lost 4 bases, the J end lost 7 bases, and 13 bases lay between the germline ends. The CDR3 nucleotides are TGTGCCAGCAGCCCCCCAGGGACACTTGAAGCTTTCTTT. It translates to CASSPPGTLEAFF.

The gene calls are TRBV5-1 and TRBJ1-6, with 7 bases lining up with TRBD1. V lost 0 bases to trimming and J lost 0 bases; unmatched junction nucleotides: 12. In germline, CDR1 is SGHRS, CDR2 YFSETQ. This CDR3 spans 20 amino acids. Written as DNA, the CDR3 is TGCGCCAGCAGCTTGGTGCCCCGGGACAGCACGAGCTCCTATAATTCACCCCTCCACTTT. Encoded protein: CASSLVPRDSTSSYNSPLHF.